This TCR beta chain is drawn from a study of beta chain features in type 1 diabetes. Across the study: Age, gender and cell yields were alike across patients and healthy donors. Overall study results and limits: Insertion counts at VDJ junctions were lower in type 1 diabetes patients, who also showed more deletions there.

Investigators reverse transcribed all isolated RNA, so they sequenced expressed TCRB transcripts. Libraries were prepared by immunoSEQ multiplex PCR; TCRdb keeps only in-frame clonotypes and omits some of them. The sample contains hundreds of thousands of clones, roughly 14% of which appear only once. The CDR3 runs to 17 residues. V lost 0 bases to trimming and J lost 0 bases; unmatched junction nucleotides: 5. Germline loops: CDR1 SGHRS, CDR2 YFSETQ. To note about this clone: The antigen remains undetermined.

The genes are TRBV5-1 and TRBJ2-3; the match to TRBD2 covers 9 bases. This receptor was obtained from a woman in her thirties or forties in good health. Sequences were obtained from naive CD4+ T cells from blood. The CDR3 sequence is CASSLGSGGTSTDTQYF. The DNA for the CDR3 is TGCGCCAGCAGCTTGGGTAGCGGGGGAACTAGCACAGATACGCAGTATTTT.